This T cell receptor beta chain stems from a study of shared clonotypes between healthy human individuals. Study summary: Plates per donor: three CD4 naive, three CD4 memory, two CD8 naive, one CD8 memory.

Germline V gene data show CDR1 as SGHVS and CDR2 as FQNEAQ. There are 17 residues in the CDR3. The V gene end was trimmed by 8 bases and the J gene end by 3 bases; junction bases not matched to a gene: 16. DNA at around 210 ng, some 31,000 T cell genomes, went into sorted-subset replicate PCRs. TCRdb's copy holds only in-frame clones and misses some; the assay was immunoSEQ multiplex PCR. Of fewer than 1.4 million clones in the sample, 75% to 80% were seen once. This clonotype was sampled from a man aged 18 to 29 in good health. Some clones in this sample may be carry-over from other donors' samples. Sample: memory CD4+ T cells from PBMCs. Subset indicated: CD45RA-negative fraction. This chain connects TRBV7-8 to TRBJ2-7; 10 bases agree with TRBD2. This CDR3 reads CASPPDGLAALRYEQYF. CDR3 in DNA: TGTGCCAGCCCCCCCGACGGACTAGCGGCCTTACGCTACGAGCAGTACTTC.